This paragraph covers one T cell receptor (beta chain) sequence. Its antigen is still unknown. The data belong to a study of PD-1 blockade in classical Hodgkin lymphoma. As to time point: cycle 4 day 1 (C4D1), after about 6 weeks of nivolumab. Each patient experienced a relapse that followed autologous stem cell transplantation, and brentuximab vedotin exposure varied. Patients had relapsed/refractory classical Hodgkin lymphoma with complete response, partial response or progressive disease as best response. This CDR3 spans 13 amino acids. Germline assignment: CDR1 MGHDK and CDR2 SYGVNS. Trimming removed 6 bases from V and 2 bases from J, with 10 bases in between. Only in-frame clones appear in the TCRdb table, and some are missing; sequencing was by immunoSEQ multiplex PCR. The sample carries 90,000 or so clones, just under 80% recorded once. Notes on the study in general: Possibly reflecting disease activity or prior therapy, repertoire differences have causes that remain undefined. Baseline diversity was lower in partial responders and progressors than complete responders.

This chain links TRBV25-1 with TRBJ2-5; TRBD2 is a possible D gene (6 bases). This sample comprised peripheral blood mononuclear cells (PBMCs), obtained before the fourth cycle of nivolumab. The TCR was taken from a human donor with classical Hodgkin lymphoma. In DNA form, the CDR3 reads TGTGCCAGCAGGCGGGAACCGCAAGAGACCCAGTACTTC. This codes for CASRREPQETQYF.